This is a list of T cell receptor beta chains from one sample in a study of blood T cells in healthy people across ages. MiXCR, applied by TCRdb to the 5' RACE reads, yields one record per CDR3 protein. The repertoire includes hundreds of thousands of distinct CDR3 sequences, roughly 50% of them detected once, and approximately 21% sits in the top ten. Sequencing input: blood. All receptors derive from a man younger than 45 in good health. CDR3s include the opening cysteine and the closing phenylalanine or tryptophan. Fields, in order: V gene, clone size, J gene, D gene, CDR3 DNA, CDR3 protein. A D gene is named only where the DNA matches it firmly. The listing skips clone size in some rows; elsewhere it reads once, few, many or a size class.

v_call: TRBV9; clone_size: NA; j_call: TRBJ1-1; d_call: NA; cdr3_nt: TGTGCCAGCAGCGTAGGAAGGGGGGGGAAAGCTTTCTTT; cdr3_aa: CASSVGRGGKAFF
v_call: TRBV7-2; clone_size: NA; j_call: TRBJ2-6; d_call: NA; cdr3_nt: TGTGCCAGCAGCGCGCCGAGGGGGACCACCTCTGGGGCCAACGTCCTGACTTTC; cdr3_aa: CASSAPRGTTSGANVLTF
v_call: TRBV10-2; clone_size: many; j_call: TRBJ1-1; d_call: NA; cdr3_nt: TGCGCCAGCAGTGAGTGGGTGAACACTGAAGCTTTCTTT; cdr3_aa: CASSEWVNTEAFF
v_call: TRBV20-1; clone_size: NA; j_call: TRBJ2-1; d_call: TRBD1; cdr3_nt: TGCAGTGCTCCTGACAGGGGGCGTCTGAATGAGCAGTTCTTC; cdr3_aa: CSAPDRGRLNEQFF
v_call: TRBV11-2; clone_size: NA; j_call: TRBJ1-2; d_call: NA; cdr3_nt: TGTGCCAGCAGCTTCATCGGTCGGACCCAAGGCTATGGCTACACCTTC; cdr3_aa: CASSFIGRTQGYGYTF
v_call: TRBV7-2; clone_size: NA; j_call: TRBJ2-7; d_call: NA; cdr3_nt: TGTGCCAGCAGCTCTCTCGGGGGCGGATCCTACGAGCAGTACTTC; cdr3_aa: CASSSLGGGSYEQYF
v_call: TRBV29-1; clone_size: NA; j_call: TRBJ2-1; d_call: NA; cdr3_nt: TGCAGCGTCGCCGGGACACCCTCGTCGGGGTCCTACAATGAGCAGTTCTTC; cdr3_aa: CSVAGTPSSGSYNEQFF
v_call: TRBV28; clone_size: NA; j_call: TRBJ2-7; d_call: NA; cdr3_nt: TGTGCCAGCAGTTTCGATATCACCTACGAGCAGTACTTC; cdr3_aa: CASSFDITYEQYF
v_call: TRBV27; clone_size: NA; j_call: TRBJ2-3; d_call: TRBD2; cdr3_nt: TGTGCCAGCAGCCTACTAGCGGGGTCCGGAAATACGCAGTATTTT; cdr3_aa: CASSLLAGSGNTQYF
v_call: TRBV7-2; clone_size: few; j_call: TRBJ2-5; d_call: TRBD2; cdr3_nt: TGTGCCAGCAGCTTAGTTACGGGGAGGGGAGAGACCCAGTACTTC; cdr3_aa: CASSLVTGRGETQYF
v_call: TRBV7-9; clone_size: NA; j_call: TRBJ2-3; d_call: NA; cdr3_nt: TGTGCCAGCAGCTTAGCGTTGGGGCAGGGGAAGACAGATACGCAGTATTTT; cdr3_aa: CASSLALGQGKTDTQYF
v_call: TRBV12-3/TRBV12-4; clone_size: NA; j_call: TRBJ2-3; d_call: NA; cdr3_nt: TGTGCCAGCAGTATAATGGGGACAGATACGCAGTATTTT; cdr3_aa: CASSIMGTDTQYF
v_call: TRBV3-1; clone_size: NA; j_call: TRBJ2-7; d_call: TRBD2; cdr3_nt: TGTGCCAGCAGCCAGCGGGAGAACGAGCAGTACTTC; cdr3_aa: CASSQRENEQYF
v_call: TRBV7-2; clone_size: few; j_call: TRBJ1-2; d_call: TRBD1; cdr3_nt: TGTGCCAGCAAACTTCCCGGACAGGGTGGTGGCTACACCTTC; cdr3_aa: CASKLPGQGGGYTF
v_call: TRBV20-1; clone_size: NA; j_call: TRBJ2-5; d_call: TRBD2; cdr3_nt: TGCAGTGCTAGGTCTAGCGGGGCACTACAAGAGACCCAGTACTTC; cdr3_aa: CSARSSGALQETQYF
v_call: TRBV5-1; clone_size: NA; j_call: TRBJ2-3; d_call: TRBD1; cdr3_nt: TGCGCCAGCAGCTTGTTTTCCGGGACAGGGGGGGCAGATACGCAGTATTTT; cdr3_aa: CASSLFSGTGGADTQYF
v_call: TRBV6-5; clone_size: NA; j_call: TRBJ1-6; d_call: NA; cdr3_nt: TGTGCCAGCAGTGGCGACAGTCCAAATTCACCCCTCCACTTT; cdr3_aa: CASSGDSPNSPLHF
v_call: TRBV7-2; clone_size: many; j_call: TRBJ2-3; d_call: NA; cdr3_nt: TGCGCCAGCAGCCTCCGACTAGCAGATACGCAGTATTTT; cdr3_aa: CASSLRLADTQYF
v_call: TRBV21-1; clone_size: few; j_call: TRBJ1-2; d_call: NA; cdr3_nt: TGTGCCAGCAATAAAATGAGGGGGCAGAACTATGGCTACACCTTC; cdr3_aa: CASNKMRGQNYGYTF
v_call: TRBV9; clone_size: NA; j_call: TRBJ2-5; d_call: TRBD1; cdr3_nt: TGTGCCAGCAGCGAGGACAGGACAGAGACCCAGTACTTC; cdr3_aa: CASSEDRTETQYF
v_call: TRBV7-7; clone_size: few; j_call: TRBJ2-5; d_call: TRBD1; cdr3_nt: TGTGCTAGCAGCTTGGGACAGGGGTGGGAGACCCAGTACTTC; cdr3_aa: CASSLGQGWETQYF
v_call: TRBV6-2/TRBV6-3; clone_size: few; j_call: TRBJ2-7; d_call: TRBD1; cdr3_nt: TGTGCCAGCAGACCACGGGACAGCTCCTACGAGCAGTACTTC; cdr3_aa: CASRPRDSSYEQYF